This TCR beta chain originates from a study of blood T cell repertoires in COVID-19 (dated by TCRdb to the early 2020s). Background on the whole study: Samples covering the acute and convalescent phases of COVID-19 were provided by collaborators in the United States, Italy and Spain. The dataset comprised deeply sampled blood TCRbeta repertoires from subjects exposed to, actively infected with, or recovered from COVID-19. The repertoires were released in a freely available public database intended as a resource for research on the immune response to SARS-CoV-2. Samples were obtained from the ongoing ImmuneRACE study (first 160 participants) and from about 1,300 subjects provided by 6 global collaborators. HLA class I and class II types, where available, came from metadata supplied by the sample provider rather than from assay-based typing. The prospective study material was composed of cDNA or gDNA derived from T cells, B-cell-depleted T cells, or PBMCs. Sample metadata almost always included a de-identified subject ID, COVID-19 status, age in years and sex.

The full study reports these points: How much clinical and demographic metadata was included differed by source and by participant, and the metadata was provided uncurated.

A word on this clone: The target of this receptor is not known. Nothing much larger sits one base from this clone, and base qualities are not available.

The collaborating institutions used their own protocols to collect whole blood in K2EDTA tubes. For TCRbeta analysis, collaborators shipped samples as frozen whole blood, isolated PBMCs, or DNA extracted from either of those sample types. CDR1 and CDR2 are drawn from the germline V gene: LGHNA, YNFKEQ. Reading from cysteine to phenylalanine, the CDR3 counts 16 amino acids. Here the CDR3 DNA is all that survives: 48 bases in frame from base 1. From V the trimming removes 0 bases and from J it removes 4 bases, while the gene matches leave 5 bases of the junction unaccounted for. TCRbeta CDR3 regions were amplified from genomic DNA by means of the immunoSEQ Assay, a bias-controlled multiplex PCR. The study's processing was this. The number of nucleated cells in each sample was estimated from the amplification of reference gene primers within the assay. To quantify the absolute abundance of each unique TCRbeta CDR3 rearrangement, sequence reads were collapsed and filtered. For each sample, productive Simpson clonality was calculated by taking the square root of Simpson's diversity index across productive rearrangements. TCRdb obtained this table from immuneACCESS and retained in-frame rearrangements with V and J assigned. These tables miss some clones; where compared with another copy, unresolved V genes account for less than half of the shortfall, and the remainder is unexplained. V and J calls and clone size come straight from that table; D and trimming were deduced from the DNA. The sample records tens of thousands of clones, roughly 90% of which are singletons. Over 12% of the sample goes to the ten largest clones.

This chain is built from TRBV4-2 and TRBJ2-5; TRBD1 agrees with 10 junctional bases. The source is a male donor with acute or convalescent COVID-19. Source material: peripheral blood. The DNA reads as follows: TGTGCCAGCAGCCAAGATTGGGGACAGGGGCGAGAGACCCAGTACTTC. It specifies CASSQDWGQGRETQYF.